These 21 T cell receptor beta chains were all obtained from the same sample, sequenced in a study of blood T cell repertoires in COVID-19. Assay: immunoSEQ multiplex PCR; the TCRdb copy retains only in-frame clones and omits some. The sample holds approximately 26,000 clones, 70% to 90% seen once. The sample consisted of peripheral blood. The source is a human donor in a cohort sampled during active COVID-19.

The chain joins TRBV7-9 to TRBJ2-1, with TRBD2 identical over 13 bases. V shed 5 bases and J 9 bases; nucleotides not matched to a gene: 7. The CDR3 length is 15 residues. Germline loops: CDR1 SEHNR, CDR2 FQNEAQ (reference sequence). This chain's CDR3 is CASSLLAGGPVEQFF. The CDR3 DNA sequence: TGTGCCAGCAGCCTACTAGCGGGAGGGCCGGTTGAGCAGTTCTTC.

The chain links TRBV10-3 to TRBJ2-7, with 9 nucleotides matching TRBD1. From germline, CDR1 is ENHRY and CDR2 SYGVKD. The CDR3 has 13 residues. With 10 bases clipped from V and 9 bases from J, the junction kept 13 bases outside the gene matches. The CDR3 reads CATLPSGQGTQYF. The CDR3 DNA reads as TGTGCCACCCTACCCTCTGGACAGGGGACGCAGTACTTC.

V usage is TRBV28 and J usage is TRBJ2-1; a weak D match, TRBD2 (6 bases). V lost 6 bases and J 4 bases, leaving 16 bases between the germline ends. CDR1 and CDR2 from the germline V gene are MDHEN and SYDVKM. CDR3 length: 15 amino acids. CDR3 residues: CASRGLGGSYNEQFF. The CDR3, as DNA: TGTGCCAGCAGGGGTTTAGGAGGGTCTTACAATGAGCAGTTCTTC.

This clone was found once. The rearrangement joins TRBV5-1 to TRBJ2-1; 7 bases are shared with TRBD2. CDR1 is SGHRS and CDR2 is YFSETQ in the germline V gene. The V segment lost 3 bases and the J segment 6 bases; nucleotides outside the gene matches: 3. The CDR3 consists of 13 residues. CDR3 coding DNA: TGCGCCAGCAGCTGGACTAGTTTCAATGAGCAGTTCTTC. Its protein is CASSWTSFNEQFF.

V and J are TRBV5-1 and TRBJ2-1, with TRBD2 as a possible D gene (6 bases). The CDR3 contains 15 residues. V was cut by 0 bases and J by 6 bases, with 13 bases left in between. The germline CDR1 and CDR2 sequences are SGHRS and YFSETQ. For the CDR3, the DNA is TGCGCCAGCAGCTTGGGGGGAGGTAACGGCAATGAGCAGTTCTTC. Its translation is CASSLGGGNGNEQFF. The whole variable domain, filled in from reference TRBV5-1 and TRBJ2-1, reads KAGVTQTPRYLIKTRGQQVTLSCSPISGHRSVSWYQQTPGQGLQFLFEYFSETQRNKGNFPGRFSGRQFSNSRSEMNVSTLELGDSALYLCASSLGGGNGNEQFFGPGTRLTVL.

The chain couples TRBV4-1 to TRBJ2-7; 7 bases agree with TRBD2. V was pared by 2 bases and J by 2 bases, with 6 bases of the junction left unmatched. CDR1 and CDR2 from the germline V gene are MGHRA and YSYEKL. CDR3 length: 15 residues. DNA for the CDR3: TGCGCCAGCAGCCAATCGGCGGGAGTCCCCTACGAGCAGTACTTC. Protein sequence: CASSQSAGVPYEQYF.

The rearrangement uses TRBV9 and TRBJ2-5; TRBD1 matches 7 bases. Germline V gives CDR1 SGDLS, CDR2 YYNGEE. The CDR3 has 14 residues. The ends lost 3 bases at V and 2 bases at J; junction bases unmatched: 4. CDR3 residues: CASSAGTEQETQYF. The CDR3 bases are TGTGCCAGCAGCGCCGGGACAGAGCAAGAGACCCAGTACTTC.

The gene calls are TRBV21-1 and TRBJ2-4; the table gives TRBD1 as D, unverified against the DNA. TRBV21-1 is assigned pseudogene status. This CDR3 comprises 19 residues. The CDR3 sequence is CASSNAGVLTGIAKNIQYF. Written as DNA, the CDR3 is TGTGCCAGCAGCAACGCAGGGGTTTTGACGGGTATAGCCAAAAACATTCAGTACTTC.

The J gene is TRBJ2-6, the V gene TRBV4-1; D unclear. V was pared by 1 base and J by 5 bases, with 12 bases between. Per the germline V gene, CDR1 is MGHRA and CDR2 is YSYEKL. The CDR3 spans 16 residues. Here the CDR3 reads CASSQGLARRANVLTF. CDR3 bases: TGCGCCAGCAGCCAAGGGTTAGCTCGAAGGGCCAACGTCCTGACTTTC.

This chain uses TRBV30 with TRBJ2-1; 9 bases map to TRBD1. Losses at the gene ends were 1 base for V and 1 base for J; bases not matched to a gene: 2. This CDR3 is 15 amino acids long. In germline, CDR1 is GTSNPN, CDR2 SVGIG (reference sequence). The CDR3 here is CAWSATGGSYNEQFF. CDR3 bases: TGTGCCTGGAGTGCGACAGGGGGATCCTACAATGAGCAGTTCTTC.

V usage is TRBV6-5 and J usage is TRBJ1-3, with 9 bases that match TRBD1. The CDR3 runs 14 residues. Germline lookup yields CDR1 MNHEY and CDR2 SVGAGI. J lost 2 bases, V lost 6 bases, and 2 bases had no gene match. The DNA for the CDR3 is TGTGCCAGCAGACAGGGGGCTACTGGAAACACCATATATTTT. It yields the protein CASRQGATGNTIYF.

The rearrangement joins TRBV5-1 to TRBJ2-1; TRBD2 matches at 9 bases. The V segment lost 1 base and the J segment 8 bases; nucleotides outside the gene matches: 10. The CDR3 loop spans 16 amino acids. CDR1 SGHRS and CDR2 YFSETQ come from the germline V gene. The CDR3 region has the DNA TGCGCCAGCAGCTTGCTTGGGCGGGGGGGCATAGATGAGCAGTTCTTC. As protein: CASSLLGRGGIDEQFF.

The chain joins TRBV7-6 to TRBJ2-5; possibly TRBD2 for D (5 bases). Trimming stripped 5 bases from V and 4 bases from J, with 17 bases between. The CDR3 totals 15 residues. Germline V lookup: CDR1 SGHVS, CDR2 FNYEAQ. CDR3 amino acids: CASSPGRRVGETQYF. CDR3 bases: TGTGCCAGCAGCCCAGGCAGGCGGGTTGGAGAGACCCAGTACTTC. Based on the CDR3 plus reference TRBV7-6 and TRBJ2-5, the full variable domain is GAGVSQSPRYKVTKRGQDVALRCDPISGHVSLYWYRQALGQGPEFLTYFNYEAQQDKSGLPNDRFSAERPEGSISTLTIQRTEQRDSAMYRCASSPGRRVGETQYFGPGTRLLVL.

This clone was detected a few times. The J gene is TRBJ1-1, the V gene TRBV4-1; TRBD1 aligns across 8 bases. This CDR3 has 14 residues. The J segment lost 9 bases and the V segment lost 6 bases, leaving 12 bases of the junction unmatched. CDR1 is MGHRA, CDR2 YSYEKL, per germline. Here the CDR3 reads CASRPTTGGLKAFF. In nucleotides, the CDR3 is TGCGCCAGCAGACCCACTACAGGGGGGCTTAAAGCTTTCTTT.

The J gene is TRBJ1-1, the V gene TRBV14; D remains unclear. V was cut by 2 bases and J by 0 bases, with 10 bases left in between. Germline loops: CDR1 SGHDN, CDR2 FVKESK. The CDR3 has 15 amino acids. CDR3 coding DNA: TGTGCCAGCAGCCAATCTCTCAGGATGAACACTGAAGCTTTCTTT. This gives the protein CASSQSLRMNTEAFF.

The CDR3 loop is CASLRLAGVPGELFF. For the CDR3, the DNA is TGCGCCAGCCTCCGACTAGCGGGAGTCCCCGGGGAGCTGTTTTTT. This rearrangement joins TRBV5-1 to TRBJ2-2; 12 bases fit TRBD2. V lost 7 bases to trimming and J lost 6 bases; unmatched junction nucleotides: 7. Looked up from germline, CDR1 is SGHRS and CDR2 is YFSETQ. CDR3 length: 15 residues.

This chain uses TRBV3-1 (or the pseudogene TRBV3-2) with TRBJ2-7; 8 bases agree with TRBD2. Losses at the gene ends were 2 bases for V and 9 bases for J; bases not matched to a gene: 3. Germline V CDR1 and CDR2: LGHDT, YNNKEL (reference sequence). The CDR3 length is 12 residues. The CDR3 region is CASSQLGTRQYF. The CDR3 coding sequence is TGTGCCAGCAGCCAACTCGGGACTAGGCAGTACTTC.

The J gene is TRBJ2-3, the V gene TRBV3-1 (or the pseudogene TRBV3-2); 8 nucleotides match TRBD2. V dropped 2 bases and J dropped 6; count of bases not matched to a gene: 10. The CDR3 extends over 16 amino acids. CDR1 and CDR2 from the germline V gene are LGHDT and YNNKEL (reference sequence). CDR3 in DNA: TGTGCCAGCAGCCAACCAACTAGCGGCCCAAGGGATACGCAGTATTTT. Amino acid sequence: CASSQPTSGPRDTQYF.

The V call is TRBV6-1, the J call TRBJ1-3, with 8 bases lining up with TRBD1. The CDR3 totals 18 residues. The ends lost 4 bases at V and 0 bases at J; junction bases unmatched: 11. The germline V gene encodes CDR1 MNHNS and CDR2 SASEGT. This CDR3 reads CASSVGQGSTFSGNTIYF. The CDR3 DNA is TGTGCCAGCAGTGTCGGACAGGGTTCTACCTTCTCTGGAAACACCATATATTTT.

V and J are TRBV7-8 and TRBJ1-2; D is unclear. Trimming removed 3 bases at V and 6 bases at J, with 14 bases between. This CDR3 contains 14 residues. Germline CDR1 is SGHVS and CDR2 is FQNEAQ. The chain's CDR3 is CASSFYPGEDGYTF. CDR3 sequence (DNA): TGTGCCAGCAGCTTCTACCCTGGGGAGGATGGCTACACCTTC. Together with reference TRBV7-8 and TRBJ1-2, the CDR3 gives the full variable domain: GAGVSQSPRYKVAKRGQDVALRCDPISGHVSLFWYQQALGQGPEFLTYFQNEAQLDKSGLPSDRFFAERPEGSVSTLKIQRTQQEDSAVYLCASSFYPGEDGYTFGSGTRLTVV.

The V and J genes are TRBV15 and TRBJ2-3; 12 bases match TRBD2. With 3 bases clipped from V and 0 bases from J, the junction kept 1 base outside the gene matches. CDR3 length equals 16 residues. Germline CDR1 reads LNHNV; CDR2 reads YYDKDF (reference sequence). The CDR3 region is CATSRGTSGSTDTQYF. The CDR3 bases are TGTGCCACCAGCAGGGGGACTAGCGGGAGCACAGATACGCAGTATTTT.